The 18 T cell receptor beta chains below come from one sample, sequenced in a study of T-cell reconstitution after alpha-beta-depleted transplantation in children (dated by TCRdb to the mid-2010s). The library was generated by PCR. For sequencing, an Illumina HiSeq 2500 was employed. Molecular barcoding was employed in the preparation of TCR libraries, with unique molecular identifiers being used to normalize TCRbeta repertoire quantification. The public reads were quality trimmed at Q25 with fastp and then assembled into clones with MiXCR by TCRdb, keeping productive beta chains. Identical CDR3 protein sequences are pooled into one entry, listed with their most common genes and DNA. The sample profile shows around 400,000 distinct CDR3 sequences; roughly 22% of them were found once. 3% to 4% of the sample belongs to the ten largest clones. Sequences were derived from PBMCs from the stem cell graft donor, sampled from the stem cell graft. The receptors derive from a human donor who donated a stem cell graft to a child with acute myeloid leukemia.

In its sample, this clonotype was seen many times. The chain carries TRBV12-3 or TRBV12-4 and TRBJ2-1, with 7 bases fitting TRBD2. The J segment lost 8 bases and the V segment lost 5 bases, leaving 12 bases of the junction unmatched. This CDR3 region has 15 residues. CDR3 sequence: CASSAQGGRGYEQFF. In DNA, the CDR3 is TGTGCCAGCAGTGCCCAGGGCGGGAGAGGGTATGAGCAGTTCTTC.

Turning to this clonotype: The CDR3 does not close with the conserved phenylalanine or tryptophan, likely indicating a read error. V usage is TRBV24-1 and J usage is TRBJ1-1, with D perhaps TRBD1 (5 bases). Trimming left V 3 bases short and J 3 bases short, with 13 bases between. Per the germline V gene, CDR1 is KGHDR and CDR2 is SFDVKD. The CDR3 length is 15 residues. The CDR3 here is CATSDGDRHHTEAFC. The DNA of the CDR3 is TGTGCCACCAGTGATGGGGACCGACACCACACTGAAGCTTTCTGT.

V usage is TRBV7-9 and J usage is TRBJ2-5; D is perhaps TRBD2 (6 bases). The germline CDR1 and CDR2 sequences are SEHNR and FQNEAQ (reference sequence). V gave up 4 bases and J gave up 5 bases, with 14 bases separating them. The CDR3 contains 14 residues. Here the CDR3 DNA reads TGTGCCAGCAGCTCACGACTAGTGTACGAGACCCAGTACTTC. Its translation is CASSSRLVYETQYF.

This clonotype was picked up a small number of times. The chain uses TRBV25-1 and TRBJ2-7, with D possibly being TRBD2 (6 bases). In germline, CDR1 is MGHDK, CDR2 SYGVNS. V dropped 5 bases and J dropped 4 bases, with 21 bases sitting between them. The CDR3 loop spans 16 amino acids. CDR3 region: CASSSDRASGAYEQYF. In nucleotides, the CDR3 is TGTGCCAGCAGTTCTGACCGGGCCTCGGGAGCTTACGAGCAGTACTTC.

J is TRBJ2-1 and V is TRBV27; 7 nucleotides align to TRBD2. The junction had 11 bases not matched to a gene; V was cut back by 4 bases and J by 5 bases. CDR1 and CDR2 from the germline V gene are MNHEY and SMNVEV (reference sequence). The CDR3 has 16 amino acids. The CDR3 nucleotides read TGTGCCAGCAGTTCCCCCCCATCGGGACTACACAATGAGCAGTTCTTC. As protein: CASSSPPSGLHNEQFF.

This clonotype was detected ten times or more. The CDR3 region is CSVEDLGTSGNTDTQYF. CDR3 bases: TGCAGCGTTGAAGATCTGGGGACTAGCGGCAACACAGATACGCAGTATTTT. This sequence joins TRBV29-1 and TRBJ2-3; TRBD2 aligns across 11 bases. This CDR3 has 17 residues. The V segment lost 0 bases and the J segment 2 bases; nucleotides outside the gene matches: 7. Looked up from germline, CDR1 is SQVTM and CDR2 is ANQGSEA.

This clonotype came up a few times. J is TRBJ2-1 and V is TRBV11-2, with D perhaps TRBD1 or TRBD2 (5 bases each). The germline gives CDR1 SGHAT, CDR2 FQNNGV. Trimming removed 5 bases from V and 9 bases from J, with 23 bases in between. CDR3 length: 16 residues. CDR3 bases: TGTGCCAGCAGCCAAACATACACCGGGGCAATCTCTGAGCAGTTCTTC. Its protein is CASSQTYTGAISEQFF.

In this sample, this clonotype turned up a few times. The V gene is TRBV15, the J gene TRBJ2-1; the D is unclear. V was cut by 1 base and J by 3 bases, with 7 bases left in between. The CDR3 is 14 amino acids. CDR1 is LNHNV, CDR2 YYDKDF, per germline (reference sequence). The CDR3 coding sequence is TGTGCCACCAGCAGAGGTTCGAGCTACAATGAGCAGTTCTTC. Amino acid sequence: CATSRGSSYNEQFF.

This clonotype was detected a few times. The rearrangement joins TRBV12-3 or TRBV12-4 to TRBJ2-5; 9 nucleotides line up with TRBD1. With V trimmed by 6 bases and J by 4 bases, 9 bases remained unmatched. CDR3 size: 15 residues. As DNA, the CDR3 is TGTGCCAGCAGCCCGGGGACAGGGCTTGGAGAGACCCAGTACTTC. Its protein is CASSPGTGLGETQYF.

In its sample, this clonotype was seen many times. This chain joins TRBV20-1 and TRBJ2-1; TRBD1 agrees at 7 bases. The germline V gene encodes CDR1 DFQATT and CDR2 SNEGSKA (reference sequence). This CDR3 has 18 amino acids. The J segment lost 8 bases and the V segment lost 2 bases, leaving 21 bases of the junction unmatched. CDR3 DNA sequence: TGCAGTGCTAGACCAATCATCGGCAGAGGGGGCTGGGGTGATGAGCAGTTCTTC. Translation gives CSARPIIGRGGWGDEQFF.

This clonotype was seen a handful of times. V usage is TRBV7-2 and J usage is TRBJ2-6; a weak D match, TRBD1 (6 bases). V was cut by 5 bases and J by 4 bases, with 15 bases left in between. CDR3 length: 16 amino acids. Germline assignment: CDR1 SGHTA and CDR2 FQGNSA. DNA of the CDR3: TGTGCCAGCAGCCAAACGACAGGACCGGGGGCCAACGTCCTGACTTTC. Translated: CASSQTTGPGANVLTF.

This clonotype was detected ten times or more. The rearrangement links TRBV11-3 to TRBJ2-7; the D gene is possibly TRBD2 (6 bases). The V end lost 5 bases, the J end lost 6 bases, and 17 bases lay between the germline ends. The CDR3 consists of 14 residues. The germline V gene has CDR1 SGHNT and CDR2 YENEEA. The CDR3 protein is CASSAGGGIGEQYF. The CDR3 nucleotides are TGTGCCAGCAGCGCGGGCGGCGGGATCGGCGAGCAGTACTTC.

This clonotype was observed a few times. The chain employs TRBV9 and TRBJ1-2; D uncertain. The CDR3 runs 15 residues. Trimming stripped 3 bases from V and 2 bases from J, with 14 bases between. CDR1 is SGDLS and CDR2 is YYNGEE in the germline V gene. The CDR3 reads CASSAGDEGNYGYTF. CDR3 coding DNA: TGTGCCAGCAGCGCAGGAGACGAAGGAAACTATGGCTACACCTTC.

The J gene is TRBJ2-1, the V gene TRBV27; TRBD2 aligns across 7 bases. Germline V CDR1 and CDR2: MNHEY, SMNVEV (reference sequence). V lost 6 bases and J lost 7; bases outside the gene matches: 18. The CDR3 covers 17 residues. This chain's CDR3 is CASSLTPLAGRDNEQFF. The CDR3 nucleotides are TGTGCCAGCAGCCTCACCCCCCTAGCTGGGAGGGATAATGAGCAGTTCTTC.

This clonotype came up a few times. V and J are TRBV7-2 and TRBJ2-5; D might be TRBD1 (6 bases). Germline V CDR1 and CDR2: SGHTA, FQGNSA. The CDR3 runs 13 residues. Trimming stripped 2 bases from V and 3 bases from J, with 7 bases between. CDR3 in DNA: TGTGCCAGCAGCTTAACAGGGAAAGAGACCCAGTACTTC. Translated: CASSLTGKETQYF.

This clonotype has just a few counts. V and J are TRBV6-1 and TRBJ2-1, with no clear D. The CDR3 runs to 16 residues. V shed 6 bases and J shed 0 bases, with 15 bases lying between them. The germline V gene has CDR1 MNHNS and CDR2 SASEGT. The CDR3: CASRPPISGSYNEQFF. As DNA, the CDR3 is TGTGCCAGCAGGCCCCCCATTTCCGGCTCCTACAATGAGCAGTTCTTC.

This clonotype has more than one count but fewer than ten. The chain joins TRBV19 to TRBJ2-7; 7 bases match TRBD1. J was trimmed by 6 bases and V by 4 bases; bases with no gene match: 9. Germline assignment: CDR1 LNHDA and CDR2 SQIVND (reference sequence). This CDR3 spans 14 amino acids. CDR3 nucleotides: TGTGCCAGTAGTACCCGGACAGGTTCTATCGAGCAGTACTTC. Protein: CASSTRTGSIEQYF.

This clonotype was seen a handful of times. J is TRBJ2-1 and V is TRBV12-3 or TRBV12-4; TRBD2 matches at 7 bases. This CDR3 spans 15 amino acids. V shed 7 bases and J 0 bases; nucleotides not matched to a gene: 6. CDR3 bases: TGTGCCAGCACGGGAGGCGCCAGCTCCTACAATGAGCAGTTCTTC. Its protein is CASTGGASSYNEQFF.